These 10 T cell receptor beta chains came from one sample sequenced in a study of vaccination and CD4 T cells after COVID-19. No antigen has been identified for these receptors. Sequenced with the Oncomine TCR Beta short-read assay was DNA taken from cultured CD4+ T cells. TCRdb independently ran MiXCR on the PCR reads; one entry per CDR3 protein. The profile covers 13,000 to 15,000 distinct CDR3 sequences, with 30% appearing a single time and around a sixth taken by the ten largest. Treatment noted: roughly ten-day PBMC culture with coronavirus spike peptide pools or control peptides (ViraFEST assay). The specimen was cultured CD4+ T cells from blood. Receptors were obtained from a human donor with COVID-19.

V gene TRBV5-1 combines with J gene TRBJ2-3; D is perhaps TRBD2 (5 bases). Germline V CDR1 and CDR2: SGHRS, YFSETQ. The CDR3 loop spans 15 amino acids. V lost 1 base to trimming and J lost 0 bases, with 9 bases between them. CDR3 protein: CASSLRGLSTDTQYF. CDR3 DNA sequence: TGCGCCAGCAGCTTGAGAGGGCTAAGCACAGATACGCAGTATTTT.

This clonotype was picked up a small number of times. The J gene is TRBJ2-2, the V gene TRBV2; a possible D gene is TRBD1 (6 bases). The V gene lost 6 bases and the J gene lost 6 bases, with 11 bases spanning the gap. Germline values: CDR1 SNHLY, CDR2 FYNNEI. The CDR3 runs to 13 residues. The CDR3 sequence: CASSYRAAGELFF. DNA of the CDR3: TGTGCCAGCAGCTACAGGGCGGCCGGGGAGCTGTTTTTT.

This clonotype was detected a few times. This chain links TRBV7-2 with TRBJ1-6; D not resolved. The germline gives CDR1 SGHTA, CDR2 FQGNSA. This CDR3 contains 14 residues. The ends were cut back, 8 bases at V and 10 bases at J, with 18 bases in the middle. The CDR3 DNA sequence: TGTGCCAGCCGAATGGCGCCGGGGTGGTCACCCCTCCACTTT. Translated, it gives CASRMAPGWSPLHF.

CDR3 in DNA: TGTGCCAGCAGCTTAGAACACGCGGGCCTATCCTACGAGCAGTACTTC. Encoded protein: CASSLEHAGLSYEQYF. The V gene is TRBV11-3, the J gene TRBJ2-7; weak D call: TRBD2 (5 bases). Germline V gives CDR1 SGHNT, CDR2 YENEEA. Trimming removed 0 bases at V and 1 base at J, with 13 bases between. The CDR3 is 16 amino acids.

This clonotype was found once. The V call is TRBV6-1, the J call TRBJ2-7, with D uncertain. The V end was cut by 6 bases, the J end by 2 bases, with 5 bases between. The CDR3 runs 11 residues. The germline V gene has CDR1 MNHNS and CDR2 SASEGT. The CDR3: CASRSPYEQYF. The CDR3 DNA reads TGTGCCAGCAGGAGCCCCTACGAGCAGTACTTC.

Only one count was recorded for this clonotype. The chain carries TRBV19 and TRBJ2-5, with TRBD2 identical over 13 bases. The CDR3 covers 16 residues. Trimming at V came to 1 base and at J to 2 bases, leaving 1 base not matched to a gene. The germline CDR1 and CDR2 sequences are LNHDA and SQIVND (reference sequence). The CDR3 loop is CASSIGTSGGQETQYF. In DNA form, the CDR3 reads TGTGCCAGTAGTATAGGGACTAGCGGGGGACAAGAGACCCAGTACTTC.

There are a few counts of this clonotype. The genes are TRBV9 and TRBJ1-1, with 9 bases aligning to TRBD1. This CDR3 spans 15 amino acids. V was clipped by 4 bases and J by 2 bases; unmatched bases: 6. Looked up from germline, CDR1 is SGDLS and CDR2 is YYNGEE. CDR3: CASSSTTGGNTEAFF. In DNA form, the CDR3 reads TGTGCCAGCAGCTCCACGACAGGGGGTAACACTGAAGCTTTCTTT.

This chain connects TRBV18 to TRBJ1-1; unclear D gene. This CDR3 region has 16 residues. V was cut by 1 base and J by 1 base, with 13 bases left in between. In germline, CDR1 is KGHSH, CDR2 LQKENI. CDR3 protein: CASSPLRGRENTEAFF. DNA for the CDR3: TGTGCCAGCTCACCACTTCGGGGAAGGGAGAACACTGAAGCTTTCTTT.

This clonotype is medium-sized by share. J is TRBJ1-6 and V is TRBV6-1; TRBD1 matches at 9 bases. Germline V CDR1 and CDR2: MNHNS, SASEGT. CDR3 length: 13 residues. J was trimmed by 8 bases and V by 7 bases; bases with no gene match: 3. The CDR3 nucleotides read TGTGCCAGCATTGACAGGGGGGATTCACCCCTCCACTTT. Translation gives CASIDRGDSPLHF.

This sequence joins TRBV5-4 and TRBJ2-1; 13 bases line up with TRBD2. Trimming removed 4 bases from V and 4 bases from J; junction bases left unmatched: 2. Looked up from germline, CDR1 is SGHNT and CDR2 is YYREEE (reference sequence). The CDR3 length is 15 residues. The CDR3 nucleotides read TGTGCCAGCAGCCCGGGACTAGCGGGGTACAATGAGCAGTTCTTC. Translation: CASSPGLAGYNEQFF.